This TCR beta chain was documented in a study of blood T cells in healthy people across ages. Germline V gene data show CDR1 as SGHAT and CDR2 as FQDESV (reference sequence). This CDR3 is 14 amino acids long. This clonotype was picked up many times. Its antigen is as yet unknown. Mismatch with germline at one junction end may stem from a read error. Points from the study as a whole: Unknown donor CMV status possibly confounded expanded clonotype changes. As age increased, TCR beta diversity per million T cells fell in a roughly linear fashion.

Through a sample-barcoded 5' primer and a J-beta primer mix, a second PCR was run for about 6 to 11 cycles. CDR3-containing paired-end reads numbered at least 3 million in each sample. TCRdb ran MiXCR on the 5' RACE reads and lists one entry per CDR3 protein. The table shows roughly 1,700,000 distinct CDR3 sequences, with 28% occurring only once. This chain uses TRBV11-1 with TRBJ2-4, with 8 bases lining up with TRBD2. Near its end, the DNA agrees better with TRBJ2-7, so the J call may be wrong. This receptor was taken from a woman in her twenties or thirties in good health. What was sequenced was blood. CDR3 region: CASSLAGTSHEQYF. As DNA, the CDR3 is TGCGCCAGCAGCTTAGCCGGGACTAGTCACGAGCAGTACTTC.